This T cell receptor (beta chain) was sequenced during a study of blood T cell repertoires in COVID-19. Seattle patients were enrolled during active infection and followed longitudinally. J lost 6 bases, V lost 0 bases, and 5 bases had no gene match. The CDR3 has 15 residues. Germline V gene data show CDR1 as SGDLS and CDR2 as YYNGEE. Data came from immunoSEQ multiplex PCR; TCRdb stores just in-frame clones and leaves some out. The profile covers about 94,000 clones, with approximately 74% appearing a single time and 3% to 4.5% taken by the ten largest. The sequence was obtained from an older man with COVID-19, enrolled during active disease. The chain recombines TRBV9 with TRBJ2-2, with TRBD2 identical over 7 bases. The sequenced sample was peripheral blood. In DNA, the CDR3 is TGTGCCAGCAGCGTAGCGGGGAGGGCCGCCGGGGAGCTGTTTTTT. Translated, it gives CASSVAGRAAGELFF. Together with reference TRBV9 and TRBJ2-2, the CDR3 gives the full variable domain: DSGVTQTPKHLITATGQRVTLRCSPRSGDLSVYWYQQSLDQGLQFLIQYYNGEERAKGNILERFSAQQFPDLHSELNLSSLELGDSALYFCASSVAGRAAGELFFGEGSRLTVL.